Listed here are 10 T cell receptor beta chains from one sample, sequenced in a study of shared clonotypes between healthy human individuals. Assay: immunoSEQ multiplex PCR; the TCRdb copy retains only in-frame clones and omits some. The sample lists some 2,000,000 clones, 90% to 96% occurring once. Sequenced: naive CD4+ T cells sorted from blood. The subset was: CD45RA+ positively selected. The receptors derive from a young man in good health.

The chain recombines TRBV4-3 with TRBJ1-4; D is undetermined. The CDR3 sequence is 14 residues long. Germline CDR1 and CDR2: LGHNA and YSLEER. The ends were cut back, 4 bases at V and 5 bases at J, with 11 bases in the middle. CDR3 nucleotides: TGCGCCAGCAGCCGGAAGGGAAGGAATGAAAAACTGTTTTTT. Amino acids: CASSRKGRNEKLFF.

This clone was seen only a few times. This chain uses TRBV7-9 with TRBJ2-3; 7 positions agree with TRBD2. The V segment lost 5 bases and the J segment 2 bases; nucleotides outside the gene matches: 16. The germline gives CDR1 SEHNR, CDR2 FQNEAQ (reference sequence). This CDR3 region has 18 residues. The CDR3 sequence: CASSTSPRGLVITDTQYF. CDR3 bases: TGTGCCAGCAGCACAAGCCCCCGAGGACTAGTTATCACAGATACGCAGTATTTT. Full variable domain (outside the CDR3, taken from reference TRBV7-9 and TRBJ2-3): DTGVSQNPRHKITKRGQNVTFRCDPISEHNRLYWYRQTLGQGPEFLTYFQNEAQLEKSRLLSDRFSAERPKGSFSTLEIQRTEQGDSAMYLCASSTSPRGLVITDTQYFGPGTRLTVL.

Concerning this clone itself: The sample has other DNA sequences that encode this CDR3 too. This chain links TRBV5-1 with TRBJ2-1, with unresolved D. The length of the CDR3 is 14 residues. The germline V and J ends were trimmed by 0 bases and 0 bases, with 4 bases remaining between them. From germline, CDR1 is SGHRS and CDR2 YFSETQ. The CDR3 DNA reads as TGCGCCAGCAGCTTGGACCTCTCCTACAATGAGCAGTTCTTC. The encoded protein is CASSLDLSYNEQFF.

Details on this clone: Other DNA sequences in the same sample also yield this CDR3. This chain links TRBV30 with TRBJ1-1, with 8 bases that match TRBD1. Germline CDR1 reads GTSNPN; CDR2 reads SVGIG (reference sequence). The CDR3 extends over 12 amino acids. V dropped 2 bases and J dropped 4; count of bases not matched to a gene: 0. The CDR3, as DNA: TGTGCCTGGAGTCAGGGGGCCACTGAAGCTTTCTTT. Encoded protein: CAWSQGATEAFF.

In this sample, this clone turned up once. In nucleotides, the CDR3 is TGTGCCAGCTCACCCAGACAGGGGGAAGCCTACGAGCAGTACTTC. It codes for CASSPRQGEAYEQYF. This sequence joins TRBV18 and TRBJ2-7; 9 bases are shared with TRBD1. The CDR3 runs 15 residues. In germline, CDR1 is KGHSH, CDR2 LQKENI. The junction had 5 bases not matched to a gene; V was cut back by 3 bases and J by 2 bases.

This clone was picked up one time. The V call is TRBV10-3, the J call TRBJ2-2; D is unresolved. The CDR3 length is 15 residues. Germline V gene lookup returns CDR1 ENHRY and CDR2 SYGVKD. With 8 bases removed from V and 5 bases from J, the gap between germline ends came to 18 bases. The CDR3 region has the DNA TGTGCCATCCTCGGTCTCGTAAATGGGACCGGGGAGCTGTTTTTT. Translated, it gives CAILGLVNGTGELFF.

This chain links TRBV30 with TRBJ1-6; D gene ambiguous. Germline assignment: CDR1 GTSNPN and CDR2 SVGIG (reference sequence). The CDR3 loop spans 12 amino acids. The V gene lost 2 bases and the J gene lost 10 bases, with 9 bases spanning the gap. CDR3 loop: CAWSFGTSPLHF. For the CDR3, the DNA is TGTGCCTGGAGTTTCGGCACCTCACCCCTCCACTTT.

The V and J genes are TRBV11-2 and TRBJ2-7; D gene uncertain. V was pared by 3 bases and J by 2 bases, with 8 bases between. This CDR3 spans 13 amino acids. Germline V gene lookup returns CDR1 SGHAT and CDR2 FQNNGV. This CDR3 is CASSFTLTYEQYF. The CDR3 DNA follows: TGTGCCAGCAGCTTTACCCTCACCTACGAGCAGTACTTC.

The chain links TRBV6-5 to TRBJ2-5; D is unresolved. V was clipped by 7 bases and J by 2 bases, with 14 bases between them. The CDR3 spans 14 residues. Germline-derived CDR1 and CDR2 are MNHEY and SVGAGI. CDR3 coding DNA: TGTGCCAGCAACCGCCGAGACGTTCAAGAGACCCAGTACTTC. It yields the protein CASNRRDVQETQYF.

The rearrangement joins TRBV2 to TRBJ2-1; D is ambiguous. Germline CDR1 is SNHLY and CDR2 is FYNNEI. This CDR3 has 11 amino acids. V was shortened by 6 bases and J by 6 bases, with 6 bases between the two germline ends. The CDR3 nucleotides are TGTGCCAGCAGCCAGATCAATGAGCAGTTCTTC. Translating gives CASSQINEQFF.